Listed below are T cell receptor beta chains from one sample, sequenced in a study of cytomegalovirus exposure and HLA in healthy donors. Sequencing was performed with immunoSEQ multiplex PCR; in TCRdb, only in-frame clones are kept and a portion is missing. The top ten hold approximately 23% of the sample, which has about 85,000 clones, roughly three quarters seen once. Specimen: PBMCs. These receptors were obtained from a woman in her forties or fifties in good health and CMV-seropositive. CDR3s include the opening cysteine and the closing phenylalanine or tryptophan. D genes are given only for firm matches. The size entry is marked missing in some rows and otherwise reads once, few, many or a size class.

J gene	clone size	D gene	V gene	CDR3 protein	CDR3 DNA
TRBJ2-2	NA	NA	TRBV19	CASSPRSDTGELFF	TGTGCCAGTAGTCCCCGGTCCGACACCGGGGAGCTGTTTTTT
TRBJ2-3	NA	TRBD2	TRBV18	CASSPFELAGVTDTQYF	TGTGCCAGCTCACCATTTGAACTAGCGGGAGTCACAGATACGCAGTATTTT
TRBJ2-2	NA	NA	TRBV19	CASSTSDSTGELFF	TGTGCCAGTAGTACGTCGGACAGCACCGGGGAGCTGTTTTTT
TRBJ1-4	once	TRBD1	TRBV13	CASSPRGQGEKLFF	TGTGCCAGCAGCCCAAGGGGGCAAGGTGAAAAACTGTTTTTT
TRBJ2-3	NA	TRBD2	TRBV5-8	CASSFSGTSGGAGDTQYF	TGTGCCAGCAGCTTTTCCGGGACTAGCGGGGGGGCCGGGGATACGCAGTATTTT
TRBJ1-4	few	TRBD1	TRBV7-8	CASSLGTGGREKLFF	TGTGCCAGCAGCTTAGGGACAGGGGGGCGCGAAAAACTGTTTTTT
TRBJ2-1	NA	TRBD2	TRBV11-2	CASRVSSGSNYNEQFF	TGTGCCAGCAGGGTATCCAGCGGGAGTAACTACAATGAGCAGTTCTTC
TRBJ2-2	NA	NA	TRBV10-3	CASKGAERGPNTGELFF	TGTGCCAGCAAAGGGGCCGAAAGGGGCCCGAACACCGGGGAGCTGTTTTTT
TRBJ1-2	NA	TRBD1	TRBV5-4	CASSRQGVNNYGYTF	TGTGCCAGCAGCCGACAGGGGGTAAATAACTATGGCTACACCTTC
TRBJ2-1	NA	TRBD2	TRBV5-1	CASSPRPSGGNNEQFF	TGCGCCAGCAGCCCCCGACCCAGCGGGGGGAACAATGAGCAGTTCTTC
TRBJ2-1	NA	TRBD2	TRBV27	CASSLFPSGRNEQFF	TGTGCCAGCAGTTTATTCCCTAGCGGGAGGAATGAGCAGTTCTTC
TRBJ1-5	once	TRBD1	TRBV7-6	CASSSGQGAMGQPQHF	TGTGCCAGCAGCTCGGGACAGGGGGCGATGGGTCAGCCCCAGCATTTT
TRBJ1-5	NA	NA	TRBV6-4	CARPNARGLHGDQPQHF	TGTGCCCGACCTAATGCGAGAGGCCTGCACGGGGATCAGCCCCAGCATTTT
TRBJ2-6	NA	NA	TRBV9	CASSASGSSGANVLTF	TGTGCCAGCAGCGCCTCCGGGAGCTCTGGGGCCAACGTCCTGACTTTC
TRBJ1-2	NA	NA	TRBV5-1	CASTRGTHHGYTF	TGCGCCAGCACCCGGGGGACTCATCATGGCTACACCTTC
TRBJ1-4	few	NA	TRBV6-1	CASSEVAGGFREKLFF	TGTGCCAGCAGTGAGGTCGCGGGAGGGTTTCGTGAAAAACTGTTTTTT
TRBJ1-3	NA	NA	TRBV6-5	CASSYSGSSGNTIYF	TGTGCCAGCAGTTACTCGGGGAGCTCTGGAAACACCATATATTTT
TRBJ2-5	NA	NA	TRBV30	CAWSASGTRRGGTQYF	TGTGCCTGGAGTGCTTCCGGAACGCGAAGGGGTGGGACCCAGTACTTC
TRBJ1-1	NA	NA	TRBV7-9	CASSSTGRNTEAFF	TGTGCCAGCAGCTCCACAGGTAGAAACACTGAAGCTTTCTTT
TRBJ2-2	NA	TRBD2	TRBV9	CASEPGLAEAGELFF	TGTGCCAGCGAGCCGGGACTAGCGGAGGCCGGGGAGCTGTTTTTT
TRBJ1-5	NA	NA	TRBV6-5	CASSRDNNQPQHF	TGTGCCAGCAGCAGGGACAACAATCAGCCCCAGCATTTT
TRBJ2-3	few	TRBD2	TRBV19	CASSIDPSGGRDTQYF	TGTGCCAGTAGTATAGATCCTAGCGGGGGCCGGGATACGCAGTATTTT
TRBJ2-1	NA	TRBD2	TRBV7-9	CASSLAGRLPSGEQFF	TGTGCCAGCAGCCTAGCGGGAAGGCTTCCCTCGGGGGAGCAGTTCTTC
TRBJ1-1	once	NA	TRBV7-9	CASSLPSNTEAFF	TGTGCCAGCAGCCTACCTTCTAACACTGAAGCTTTCTTT